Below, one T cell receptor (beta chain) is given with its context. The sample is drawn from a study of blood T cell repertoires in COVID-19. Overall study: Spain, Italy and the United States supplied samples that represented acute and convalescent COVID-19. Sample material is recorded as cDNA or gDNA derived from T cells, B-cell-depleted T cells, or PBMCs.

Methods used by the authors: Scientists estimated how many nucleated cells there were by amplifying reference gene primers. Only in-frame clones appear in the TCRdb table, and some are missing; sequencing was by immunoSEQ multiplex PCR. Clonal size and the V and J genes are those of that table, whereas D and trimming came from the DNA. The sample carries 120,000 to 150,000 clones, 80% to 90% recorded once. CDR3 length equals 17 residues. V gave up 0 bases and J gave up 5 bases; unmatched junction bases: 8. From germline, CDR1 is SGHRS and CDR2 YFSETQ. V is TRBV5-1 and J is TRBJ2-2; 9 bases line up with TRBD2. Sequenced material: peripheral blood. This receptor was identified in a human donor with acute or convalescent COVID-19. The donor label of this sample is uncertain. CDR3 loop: CASSLEDSGRRTGELFF. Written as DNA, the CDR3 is TGCGCCAGCAGCTTGGAGGATAGCGGGAGACGAACCGGGGAGCTGTTTTTT.